A single T cell receptor (beta chain) is shown here with its context. Authors' data handling: Estimation of nucleated cell counts was performed using reference gene primer amplification. The assay was immunoSEQ multiplex PCR, and TCRdb's table has in-frame clones only and misses some. V and J calls and clone size are those listed in that table; D and trimming were worked out from the DNA. The table records 180,000 or so clones, roughly 87% of them present only once. These data originate in a study of blood T cell repertoires in COVID-19. V trimming: 0 bases; J trimming: 5 bases; junction bases outside the gene matches: 5. Germline V CDR1 and CDR2: SGHKS, YYEKEE (reference sequence). The CDR3 runs to 16 residues. The participants were between about 18 and 90 years old and came from some 25 US areas. Participants were placed into cohorts based on the clinical history they reported.

Sequenced: PBMCs or T cells enriched from blood (not recorded which). This clonotype was sampled from a man aged 45-65 years who had recovered from COVID-19. The rearrangement uses TRBV5-5 and TRBJ2-3, with 11 bases identical to TRBD2. The CDR3 sequence: CASSLGIAGGQDTQYF. CDR3 DNA: TGTGCCAGCAGCTTGGGGATAGCGGGGGGGCAAGATACGCAGTATTTT.